The entry below describes one TCR beta chain. Its antigen is not identified. These data belong to a study of T cells after posttransplantation cyclophosphamide. Study findings and constraints: Skin or GI-infiltrating T cells shared few TRB sequences with blood. Recipient CMV seropositivity and CMV reactivation strongly tracked TRB clonality.

This CDR3 is 13 amino acids long. The germline CDR1 and CDR2 sequences are LGHNA and YNFKEQ. After removal of 1 base from V and 12 bases from J, the junction contained 6 bases not matched to a gene. The protocol was immunoSEQ multiplex PCR, while the TCRdb copy is restricted to in-frame clones and leaves out a portion. The table records more than 60,000 clones, about 93% of them present only once. Peripheral blood was collected from the related graft donor on the marrow donation day. The sequenced sample was PBMCs. The source of this sequence is a woman aged 25 to 45 in good health and a related stem cell transplant donor. The chain employs TRBV4-2 and TRBJ2-7; TRBD1 agrees at 10 bases. CDR3 protein: CASSQVSGTGAYF. CDR3 in DNA: TGTGCCAGCAGCCAAGTATCGGGGACAGGGGCGTACTTC.